A single sample gave rise to the 31 T cell receptor beta chains below, sequenced in a study of cytomegalovirus exposure and HLA in healthy donors. Both 60 Vbeta primers and 13 Jbeta primers went into the PCR. Only in-frame clones appear in the TCRdb table, and some are missing; sequencing was by immunoSEQ multiplex PCR. The profile shows fewer than 150,000 clones, approximately 80% of them singletons. Sequencing was done on a sample of PBMCs. The receptors derive from a man aged 35 to 55 in good health and CMV-seronegative.

This CDR3 reads CASSLRRGGSEQFF. CDR3 nucleotide sequence: TGTGCCAGCAGCTTACGGCGGGGGGGGAGTGAGCAGTTCTTC. The chain joins TRBV11-3 to TRBJ2-1; 9 bases line up with TRBD2. There are 14 residues in the CDR3. The J segment lost 9 bases and the V segment lost 2 bases, leaving 5 bases of the junction unmatched. Per germline, CDR1 SGHNT and CDR2 YENEEA.

This CDR3 reads CASRRYGLAGIQETQYF. The CDR3, as DNA: TGTGCCAGCAGGAGGTACGGACTAGCGGGAATCCAAGAGACCCAGTACTTC. The rearrangement uses TRBV27 and TRBJ2-5, with TRBD2 matching 12 bases. Trimming took 6 bases from V and 1 from J; bases not matched to a gene: 9. There are 17 residues in the CDR3. Looked up from germline, CDR1 is MNHEY and CDR2 is SMNVEV (reference sequence).

The CDR3 coding sequence is TGTGCCACCCGGACAGCCTCCAATGAGCAGTTCTTC. As protein: CATRTASNEQFF. The genes are TRBV19 and TRBJ2-1, with D possibly matching TRBD1 (6 bases). Trimming pared 10 bases from V and 6 bases from J, leaving 13 bases between. The CDR3 totals 12 residues. Germline V gene lookup returns CDR1 LNHDA and CDR2 SQIVND (reference sequence).

The chain links TRBV9 to TRBJ2-1; TRBD2 aligns across 9 bases. Trimming at V came to 3 bases and at J to 7 bases, leaving 11 bases not matched to a gene. The CDR3 has 16 amino acids. Germline-derived CDR1 and CDR2 are SGDLS and YYNGEE. The CDR3 loop is CASSALAGRPKNEQFF. CDR3 DNA: TGTGCCAGCAGCGCCCTAGCGGGGCGTCCAAAAAATGAGCAGTTCTTC.

The rearrangement joins TRBV9 to TRBJ2-1; D perhaps matches TRBD1 (6 bases). Trimming cost V 0 bases and J 12 bases, with 13 bases left between them. This CDR3 contains 13 residues. Looked up from germline, CDR1 is SGDLS and CDR2 is YYNGEE. The chain's CDR3 is CASSVGLEGGQFF. The CDR3 region has the DNA TGTGCCAGCAGCGTAGGTCTAGAAGGGGGGCAGTTCTTC.

The chain has TRBV11-2 and TRBJ1-4; D may be TRBD1 (6 bases). This CDR3 has 12 amino acids. Germline V gene lookup returns CDR1 SGHAT and CDR2 FQNNGV. Trimming cost V 5 bases and J 16 bases, with 17 bases left between them. CDR3 bases: TGTGCCAGCAGCAGCACCCGGGACAAAGGGTTTTTT. Its translation: CASSSTRDKGFF.

The chain joins TRBV6-5 to TRBJ2-1; tentative D call: TRBD1 (6 bases). Germline-derived CDR1 and CDR2 are MNHEY and SVGAGI. The CDR3 has 16 amino acids. V was cut by 2 bases and J by 0 bases, with 11 bases left in between. CDR3 DNA sequence: TGTGCCAGCAGTTACCGACAGGCGAGCTCCTACAATGAGCAGTTCTTC. This translates into CASSYRQASSYNEQFF.

V and J are TRBV5-1 and TRBJ2-3; 10 bases are a match to TRBD1. The CDR3 contains 21 residues. Trimming cost V 4 bases and J 6 bases; bases outside gene matches: 26. Germline CDR1 and CDR2: SGHRS and YFSETQ. The CDR3 DNA is TGCGCCAGCAGCCGCCGCCTGTTCTGGACGACGGGACAGGGGTTAGGGGATACGCAGTATTTT. Translated, it gives CASSRRLFWTTGQGLGDTQYF.

The chain recombines TRBV7-2 with TRBJ2-3; tentatively, D is TRBD2 (5 bases). V was shortened by 7 bases and J by 0 bases, with 11 bases between the two germline ends. The CDR3 spans 14 residues. Germline-derived CDR1 and CDR2 are SGHTA and FQGNSA. CDR3 residues: CASKSGPSTDTQYF. In DNA, the CDR3 is TGTGCCAGCAAAAGCGGACCTAGCACAGATACGCAGTATTTT.

The genes are TRBV7-2 and TRBJ2-7; TRBD1 agrees at 7 bases. This CDR3 contains 13 residues. Germline CDR1 SGHTA, CDR2 FQGNSA. V dropped 4 bases and J dropped 6; count of bases not matched to a gene: 6. For the CDR3, the DNA is TGTGCCAGCAGCTCCGGACAGGCCCCCGAGCAGTACTTC. This sequence encodes CASSSGQAPEQYF.

There are a few counts of this clone. The gene calls are TRBV6-5 and TRBJ1-3; the D gene is possibly TRBD1 (6 bases). Trimming took off 8 bases at V and 0 bases at J, with 8 bases between the two ends. Germline V gene data show CDR1 as MNHEY and CDR2 as SVGAGI. This CDR3 spans 13 amino acids. CDR3 nucleotide sequence: TGTGCCAGCTACAGGGACTCTGGAAACACCATATATTTT. Translating gives CASYRDSGNTIYF.

The V and J genes are TRBV6-1 and TRBJ2-1; TRBD2 matches at 8 bases. The CDR3 loop spans 15 amino acids. Trimming at V came to 7 bases and at J to 9 bases, leaving 14 bases not matched to a gene. Per the germline V gene, CDR1 is MNHNS and CDR2 is SASEGT. CDR3 protein: CASTTSGSATAEQFF. CDR3 DNA sequence: TGTGCCAGCACAACGAGCGGGAGTGCAACAGCTGAGCAGTTCTTC.

This chain joins TRBV9 and TRBJ2-7, with 7 positions matching TRBD2. The CDR3 is 15 amino acids. V was pared by 3 bases and J by 3 bases, with 9 bases of the junction left unmatched. CDR1 SGDLS and CDR2 YYNGEE come from the germline V gene. CDR3 residues: CASSAGGGPGYEQYF. The DNA of the CDR3 is TGTGCCAGCAGCGCTGGGGGAGGGCCGGGCTACGAGCAGTACTTC.

The CDR3 loop is CASSLAAGSGYTF. The CDR3 DNA reads TGTGCCAGCAGCTTAGCCGCTGGGAGTGGCTACACCTTC. The V and J genes are TRBV7-9 and TRBJ1-2, with D unresolved. The germline V gene encodes CDR1 SEHNR and CDR2 FQNEAQ (reference sequence). The CDR3 runs to 13 residues. With 0 bases removed from V and 7 bases from J, the gap between germline ends came to 9 bases.

This clone occurred once. The chain employs TRBV6-5 and TRBJ1-2; a weak D match, TRBD1 (5 bases). This CDR3 has 16 amino acids. In germline, CDR1 is MNHEY, CDR2 SVGAGI. V was clipped by 0 bases and J by 7 bases, with 18 bases between them. The CDR3 loop reads CASSYSKPGLGGGYTF. The CDR3 DNA follows: TGTGCCAGCAGTTACTCAAAGCCCGGACTCGGGGGTGGCTACACCTTC.

V and J are TRBV9 and TRBJ1-1; perhaps TRBD1 as D (6 bases). This CDR3 region has 13 residues. Looked up from germline, CDR1 is SGDLS and CDR2 is YYNGEE. The V and J ends lost 4 bases and 1 base respectively, with 8 bases between them. In DNA form, the CDR3 reads TGTGCCAGCAGCCTACAGGGGAACACTGAAGCTTTCTTT. Protein product: CASSLQGNTEAFF.

The chain is built from TRBV5-1 and TRBJ2-2; 8 nucleotides match TRBD1. The CDR3 length is 14 residues. Germline loops: CDR1 SGHRS, CDR2 YFSETQ. Trimming at V came to 7 bases and at J to 6 bases, leaving 8 bases not matched to a gene. The CDR3 region is CASCPQGGAGELFF. The CDR3 DNA is TGCGCCAGCTGCCCACAGGGGGGAGCCGGGGAGCTGTTTTTT.

The chain has TRBV5-8 and TRBJ2-6; TRBD1 agrees at 8 bases. J gave up 0 bases and V 4 bases, and 9 bases lay outside the gene matches. This CDR3 is built from 18 residues. Germline V lookup: CDR1 SGHTS, CDR2 YDEGEE. The CDR3 DNA reads as TGTGCCAGCAGCCTCACCAGGGGGCCTAGCTCTGGGGCCAACGTCCTGACTTTC. Its protein is CASSLTRGPSSGANVLTF.

V is TRBV10-3 and J is TRBJ2-7; TRBD1 matches at 10 bases. V trimming: 2 bases; J trimming: 2 bases; junction bases outside the gene matches: 3. This CDR3 has 15 residues. Germline CDR1 reads ENHRY; CDR2 reads SYGVKD. CDR3 DNA: TGTGCCATCAGTGAGGGACAGGGGGTGACCTACGAGCAGTACTTC. Amino acids: CAISEGQGVTYEQYF.

The V and J genes are TRBV11-3 and TRBJ2-2, with TRBD1 matching 9 bases. With 7 bases clipped from V and 10 bases from J, the junction kept 10 bases outside the gene matches. The CDR3 length is 14 residues. Germline CDR1 SGHNT, CDR2 YENEEA. In DNA form, the CDR3 reads TGTGCCAGCACCCGGACAGGGGTCCGTGAGGAGCTGTTTTTT. It translates to CASTRTGVREELFF.

This chain links TRBV5-4 with TRBJ2-1; D perhaps matches TRBD1 (7 bases). The germline CDR1 and CDR2 sequences are SGHNT and YYREEE (reference sequence). The ends were cut back, 4 bases at V and 3 bases at J, with 17 bases in the middle. The CDR3 contains 16 residues. CDR3 region: CASSRPGTAGYNEQFF. DNA of the CDR3: TGTGCCAGCAGCCGCCCCGGGACAGCGGGCTACAATGAGCAGTTCTTC.

The chain carries TRBV11-3 and TRBJ1-1; D not resolved. The CDR3 contains 14 residues. V was clipped by 5 bases and J by 2 bases, with 12 bases between them. Germline V gene data show CDR1 as SGHNT and CDR2 as YENEEA. In DNA, the CDR3 is TGTGCCAGCAGCCCGATGGGCCTCAACACTGAAGCTTTCTTT. Translated: CASSPMGLNTEAFF. The variable domain in full, with the rest retrieved from reference TRBV11-3 and TRBJ1-1, is EAGVVQSPRYKIIEKKQPVAFWCNPISGHNTLYWYLQNLGQGPELLIRYENEEAVDDSQLPKDRFSAERLKGVDSTLKIQPAELGDSAVYLCASSPMGLNTEAFFGQGTRLTVV.

V and J are TRBV7-2 and TRBJ2-3; possibly TRBD2 for D (6 bases). V dropped 2 bases and J dropped 5 bases, with 20 bases sitting between them. The length of the CDR3 is 17 residues. The germline CDR1 and CDR2 sequences are SGHTA and FQGNSA. The DNA for the CDR3 is TGTGCCAGCAGCTTAACCCGGCCTAGCGCCGCCGGAGATACGCAGTATTTT. Translating gives CASSLTRPSAAGDTQYF.

V usage is TRBV11-3 and J usage is TRBJ2-5, with D perhaps matching TRBD2 (7 bases). The last part of the DNA fits TRBJ2-7 better; the J call may be wrong. Germline V gene data show CDR1 as SGHNT and CDR2 as YENEEA. The CDR3 consists of 15 residues. The CDR3 sequence is CASSLWGGAAYEQYF. The CDR3, as DNA: TGTGCCAGCAGCTTATGGGGGGGGGCTGCCTACGAGCAGTACTTC.

The V call is TRBV7-6, the J call TRBJ2-7; 11 bases are a match to TRBD1. CDR3 length equals 15 residues. V lost 3 bases and J lost 5; bases outside the gene matches: 6. CDR1 SGHVS and CDR2 FNYEAQ come from the germline V gene. The CDR3 sequence is CASSLAGTGGDEQYF. The CDR3 coding sequence is TGTGCCAGCAGCTTGGCCGGGACAGGGGGGGACGAGCAGTACTTC.

This clone was observed a handful of times. V usage is TRBV4-1 and J usage is TRBJ2-3; 11 bases match TRBD1. Germline V gives CDR1 MGHRA, CDR2 YSYEKL. The CDR3 covers 15 residues. V was pared by 4 bases and J by 5 bases, with 5 bases of the junction left unmatched. The CDR3 DNA sequence: TGCGCCAGCAGCCTGGACAGGGGGCTTAGAGATACGCAGTATTTT. Translation gives CASSLDRGLRDTQYF.

The V gene is TRBV5-6, the J gene TRBJ1-5; 7 bases align to TRBD1. With 3 bases clipped from V and 6 bases from J, the junction kept 6 bases outside the gene matches. Germline loops: CDR1 SGHDT, CDR2 YYEEEE. This CDR3 region has 14 residues. The CDR3, as DNA: TGTGCCAGCAGCTCAGGGGGAATGGGTCAGCCCCAGCATTTT. The encoded protein is CASSSGGMGQPQHF. The full variable domain, rest sourced from reference TRBV5-6 and TRBJ1-5, is DAGVTQSPTHLIKTRGQQVTLRCSPKSGHDTVSWYQQALGQGPQFIFQYYEEEERQRGNFPDRFSGHQFPNYSSELNVNALLLGDSALYLCASSSGGMGQPQHFGDGTRLSIL.

This clone was observed a few times. V is TRBV5-6 and J is TRBJ2-6; TRBD2 matches 10 bases. CDR3 size: 18 residues. The V gene end was trimmed by 3 bases and the J gene end by 0 bases; junction bases not matched to a gene: 6. Germline assignment: CDR1 SGHDT and CDR2 YYEEEE. The CDR3: CASSSRLAGYSGANVLTF. In DNA form, the CDR3 reads TGTGCCAGCAGCTCGCGACTAGCGGGTTACTCTGGGGCCAACGTCCTGACTTTC. The whole variable domain, remainder taken from reference TRBV5-6 and TRBJ2-6, is DAGVTQSPTHLIKTRGQQVTLRCSPKSGHDTVSWYQQALGQGPQFIFQYYEEEERQRGNFPDRFSGHQFPNYSSELNVNALLLGDSALYLCASSSRLAGYSGANVLTFGAGSRLTVL.

This clone was seen a few times. The chain is built from TRBV19 and TRBJ2-1, with 10 bases aligning to TRBD1. The junction had 3 bases not matched to a gene; V was cut back by 5 bases and J by 5 bases. There are 14 residues in the CDR3. Germline V CDR1 and CDR2: LNHDA, SQIVND (reference sequence). The CDR3 bases are TGTGCCAGTAGTCAGGGACAGGGGAACAATGAGCAGTTCTTC. Translated, it gives CASSQGQGNNEQFF.

V usage is TRBV2 and J usage is TRBJ1-2; D unclear. Trimming removed 5 bases from V and 2 bases from J, with 3 bases in between. CDR1 and CDR2 (germline): SNHLY, FYNNEI. The length of the CDR3 is 11 residues. The CDR3 loop reads CASSQNYGYTF. Written as DNA, the CDR3 is TGTGCCAGCAGTCAAAACTATGGCTACACCTTC.

J is TRBJ2-7 and V is TRBV7-9, with a tentative D call TRBD2 (5 bases). CDR3 size: 13 residues. Germline CDR1 is SEHNR and CDR2 is FQNEAQ (reference sequence). Trimming took off 5 bases at V and 2 bases at J, with 10 bases between the two ends. CDR3 nucleotide sequence: TGTGCCAGCAGCATAAGCGGTACCTACGAGCAGTACTTC. Residues: CASSISGTYEQYF.